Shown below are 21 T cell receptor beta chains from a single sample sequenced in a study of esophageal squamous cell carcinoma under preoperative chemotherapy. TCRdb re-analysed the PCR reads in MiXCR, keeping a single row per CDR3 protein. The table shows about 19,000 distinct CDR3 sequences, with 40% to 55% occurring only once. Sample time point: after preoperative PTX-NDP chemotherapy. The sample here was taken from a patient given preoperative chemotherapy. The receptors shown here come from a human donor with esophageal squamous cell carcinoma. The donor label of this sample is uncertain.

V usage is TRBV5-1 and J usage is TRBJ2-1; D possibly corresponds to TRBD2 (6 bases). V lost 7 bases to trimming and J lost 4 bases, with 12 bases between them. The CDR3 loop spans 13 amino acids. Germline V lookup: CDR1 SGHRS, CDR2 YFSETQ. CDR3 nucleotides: TGCGCCAGCCACAGCGGGCCTTACAATGAGCAGTTCTTC. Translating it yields CASHSGPYNEQFF. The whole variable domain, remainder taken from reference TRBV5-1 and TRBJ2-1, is KAGVTQTPRYLIKTRGQQVTLSCSPISGHRSVSWYQQTPGQGLQFLFEYFSETQRNKGNFPGRFSGRQFSNSRSEMNVSTLELGDSALYLCASHSGPYNEQFFGPGTRLTVL.

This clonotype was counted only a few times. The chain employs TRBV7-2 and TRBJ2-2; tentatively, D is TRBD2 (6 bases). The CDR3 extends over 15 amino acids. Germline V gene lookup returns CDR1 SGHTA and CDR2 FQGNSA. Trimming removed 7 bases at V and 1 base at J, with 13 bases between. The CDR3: CASNRGVQNTGELFF. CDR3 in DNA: TGTGCCAGCAATCGCGGGGTACAGAACACCGGGGAGCTGTTTTTT.

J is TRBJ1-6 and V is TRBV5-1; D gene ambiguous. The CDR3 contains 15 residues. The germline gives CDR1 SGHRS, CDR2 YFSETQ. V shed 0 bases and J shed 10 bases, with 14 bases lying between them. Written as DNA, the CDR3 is TGCGCCAGCAGCTTGGAGGGCAGAACGGGCTCACCCCTCCACTTT. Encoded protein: CASSLEGRTGSPLHF.

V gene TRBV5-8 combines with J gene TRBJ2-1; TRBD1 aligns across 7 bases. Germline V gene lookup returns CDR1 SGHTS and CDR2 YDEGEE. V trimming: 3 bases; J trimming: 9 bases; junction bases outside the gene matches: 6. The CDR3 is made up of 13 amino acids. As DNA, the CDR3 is TGTGCCAGCAGCTCTAGGGGGACAGCTGAGCAGTTCTTC. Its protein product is CASSSRGTAEQFF.

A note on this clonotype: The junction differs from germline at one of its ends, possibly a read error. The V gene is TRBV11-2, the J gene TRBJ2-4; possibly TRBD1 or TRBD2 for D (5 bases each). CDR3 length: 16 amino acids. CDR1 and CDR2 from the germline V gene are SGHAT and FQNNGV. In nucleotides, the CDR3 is TGTGCGAGCAGCCCCTCGGGGCTGGGAGCCAAAGACATGCAGTACTTC. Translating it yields CASSPSGLGAKDMQYF.

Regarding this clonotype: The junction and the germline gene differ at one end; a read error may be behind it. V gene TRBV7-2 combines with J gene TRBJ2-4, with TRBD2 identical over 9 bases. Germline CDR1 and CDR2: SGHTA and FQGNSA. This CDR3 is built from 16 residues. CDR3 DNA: TGTGCCAGCAGCGTCCGAGTAGCGGGAGCCGAAAATACTCAGTATTTC. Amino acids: CASSVRVAGAENTQYF.

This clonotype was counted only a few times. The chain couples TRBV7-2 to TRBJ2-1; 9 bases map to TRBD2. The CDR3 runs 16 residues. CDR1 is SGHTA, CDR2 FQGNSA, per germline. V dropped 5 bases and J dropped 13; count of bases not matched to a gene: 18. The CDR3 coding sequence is TGTGCCAGCAGCACCCGGACTAGCGACTTGAAAGAGACCCAGTTCTTC. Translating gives CASSTRTSDLKETQFF.

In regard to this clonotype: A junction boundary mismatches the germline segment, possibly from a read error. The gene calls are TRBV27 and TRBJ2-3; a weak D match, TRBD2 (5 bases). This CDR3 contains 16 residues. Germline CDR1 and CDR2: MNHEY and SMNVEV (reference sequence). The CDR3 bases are TGTGCCAGCAGTTTCACGGTAGTGGGAGCCACAGACACTCAGTATTTC. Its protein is CASSFTVVGATDTQYF.

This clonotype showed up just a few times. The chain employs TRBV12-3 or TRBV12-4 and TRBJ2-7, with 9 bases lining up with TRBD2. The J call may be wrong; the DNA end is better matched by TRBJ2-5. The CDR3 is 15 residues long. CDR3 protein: CASSHAGGPEKTQYF. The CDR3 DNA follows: TGTGCCAGCAGTCATGCGGGGGGGCCGGAGAAGACCCAGTACTTC.

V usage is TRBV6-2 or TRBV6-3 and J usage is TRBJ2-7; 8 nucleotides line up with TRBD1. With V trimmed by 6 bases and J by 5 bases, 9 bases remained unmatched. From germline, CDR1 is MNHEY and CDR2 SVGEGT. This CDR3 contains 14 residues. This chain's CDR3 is CASSRDRQLHEQYF. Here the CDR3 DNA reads TGTGCCAGCAGCCGGGACAGGCAACTCCACGAGCAGTACTTC.

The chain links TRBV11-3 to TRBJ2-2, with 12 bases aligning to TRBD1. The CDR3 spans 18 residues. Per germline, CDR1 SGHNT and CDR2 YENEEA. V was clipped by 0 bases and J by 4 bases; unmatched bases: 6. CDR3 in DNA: TGTGCCAGCAGCTTAGATGTAGTGGGACAGGGGGCCACCGGGGAGCTGTTTTTT. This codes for CASSLDVVGQGATGELFF.

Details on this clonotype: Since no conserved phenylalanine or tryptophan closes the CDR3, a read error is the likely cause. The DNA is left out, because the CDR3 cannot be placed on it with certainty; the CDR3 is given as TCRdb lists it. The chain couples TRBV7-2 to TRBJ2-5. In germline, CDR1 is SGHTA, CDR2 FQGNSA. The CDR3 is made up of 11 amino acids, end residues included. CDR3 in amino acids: CASSPQETRHL.

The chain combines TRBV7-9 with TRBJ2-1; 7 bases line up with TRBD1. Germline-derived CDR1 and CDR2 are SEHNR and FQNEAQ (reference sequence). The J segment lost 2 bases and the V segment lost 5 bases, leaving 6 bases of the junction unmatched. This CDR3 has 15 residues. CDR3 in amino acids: CASSPQGSPYNEQFF. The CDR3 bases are TGTGCCAGCAGCCCACAGGGGTCCCCCTACAATGAGCAGTTCTTC. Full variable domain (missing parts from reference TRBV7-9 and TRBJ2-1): DTGVSQNPRHKITKRGQNVTFRCDPISEHNRLYWYRQTLGQGPEFLTYFQNEAQLEKSRLLSDRFSAERPKGSFSTLEIQRTEQGDSAMYLCASSPQGSPYNEQFFGPGTRLTVL.

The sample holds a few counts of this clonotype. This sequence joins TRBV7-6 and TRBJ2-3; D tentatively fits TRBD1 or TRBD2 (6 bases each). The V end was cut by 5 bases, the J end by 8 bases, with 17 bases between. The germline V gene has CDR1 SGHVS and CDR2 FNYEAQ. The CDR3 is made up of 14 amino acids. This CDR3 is CASSPARGAGTQYF. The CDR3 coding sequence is TGTGCCAGCAGCCCAGCCAGGGGAGCGGGTACGCAGTATTTT. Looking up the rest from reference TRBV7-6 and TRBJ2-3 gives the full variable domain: GAGVSQSPRYKVTKRGQDVALRCDPISGHVSLYWYRQALGQGPEFLTYFNYEAQQDKSGLPNDRFSAERPEGSISTLTIQRTEQRDSAMYRCASSPARGAGTQYFGPGTRLTVL.

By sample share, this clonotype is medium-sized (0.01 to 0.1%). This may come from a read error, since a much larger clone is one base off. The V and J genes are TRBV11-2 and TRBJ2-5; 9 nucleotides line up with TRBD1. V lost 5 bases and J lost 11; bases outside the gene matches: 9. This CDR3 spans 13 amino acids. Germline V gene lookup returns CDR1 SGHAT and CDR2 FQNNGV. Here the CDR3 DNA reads TGTGCCAGCAGCACTGGACAGGGGAATGAGCAGTACTTC. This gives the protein CASSTGQGNEQYF.

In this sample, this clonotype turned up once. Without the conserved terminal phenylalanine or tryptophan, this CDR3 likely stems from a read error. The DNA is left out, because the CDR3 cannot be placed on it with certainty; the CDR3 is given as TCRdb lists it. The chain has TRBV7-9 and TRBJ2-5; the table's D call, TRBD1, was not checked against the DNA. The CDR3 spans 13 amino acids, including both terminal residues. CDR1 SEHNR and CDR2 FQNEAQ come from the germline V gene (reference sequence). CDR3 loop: CAGWGAFPATQFS.

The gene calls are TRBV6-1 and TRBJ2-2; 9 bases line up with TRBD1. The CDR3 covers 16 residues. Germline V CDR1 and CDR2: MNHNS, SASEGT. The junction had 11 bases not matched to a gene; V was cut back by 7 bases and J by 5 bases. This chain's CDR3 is CASITRGQGRTGELFF. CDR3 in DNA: TGTGCCAGCATCACCCGCGGACAGGGGAGGACCGGGGAGCTGTTTTTT.

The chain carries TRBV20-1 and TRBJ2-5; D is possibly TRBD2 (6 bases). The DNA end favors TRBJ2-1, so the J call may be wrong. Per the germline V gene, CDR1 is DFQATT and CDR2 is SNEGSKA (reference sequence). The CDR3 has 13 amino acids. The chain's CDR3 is CSAIPTPAGEQFF. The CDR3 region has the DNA TGCAGTGCTATTCCGACACCCGCGGGGGAGCAGTTCTTC.

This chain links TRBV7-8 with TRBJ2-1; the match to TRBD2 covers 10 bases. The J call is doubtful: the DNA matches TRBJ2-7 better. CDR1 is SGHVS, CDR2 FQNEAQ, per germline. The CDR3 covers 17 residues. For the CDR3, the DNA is TGTGCCAGCAGCTTGGGGAAGACGCTAGCGGGAGTACTTGAGCAGTACTTC. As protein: CASSLGKTLAGVLEQYF.

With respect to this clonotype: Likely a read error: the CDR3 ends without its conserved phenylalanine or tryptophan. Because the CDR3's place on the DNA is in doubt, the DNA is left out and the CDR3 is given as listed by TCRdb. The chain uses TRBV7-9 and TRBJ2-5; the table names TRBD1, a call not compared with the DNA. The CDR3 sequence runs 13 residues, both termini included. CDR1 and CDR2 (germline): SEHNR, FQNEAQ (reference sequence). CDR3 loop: CASSTGQGATQHS.

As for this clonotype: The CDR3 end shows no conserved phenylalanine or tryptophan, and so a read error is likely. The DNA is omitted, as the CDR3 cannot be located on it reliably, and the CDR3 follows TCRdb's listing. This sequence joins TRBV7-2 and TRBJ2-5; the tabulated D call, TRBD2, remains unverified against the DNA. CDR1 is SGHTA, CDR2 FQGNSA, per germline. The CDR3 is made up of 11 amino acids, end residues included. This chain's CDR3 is CASSREESRFL.